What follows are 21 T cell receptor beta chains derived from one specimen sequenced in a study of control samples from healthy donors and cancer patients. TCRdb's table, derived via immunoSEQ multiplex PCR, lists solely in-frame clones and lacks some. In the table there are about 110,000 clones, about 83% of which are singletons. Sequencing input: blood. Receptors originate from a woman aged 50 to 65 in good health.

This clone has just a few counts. CDR3 in DNA: TGTGCCAGCTTACAGGCTGGCTACACCTTC. It codes for CASLQAGYTF. The chain links TRBV6-6 to TRBJ1-2; TRBD1 is a possible D gene (5 bases). Trimming pared 8 bases from V and 7 bases from J, leaving 8 bases between. This CDR3 contains 10 residues. Germline V gives CDR1 MNHNY, CDR2 SVGAGI (reference sequence).

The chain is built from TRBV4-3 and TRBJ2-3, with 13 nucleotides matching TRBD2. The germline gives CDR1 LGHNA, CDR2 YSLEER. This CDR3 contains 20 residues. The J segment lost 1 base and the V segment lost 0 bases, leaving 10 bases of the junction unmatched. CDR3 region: CASSQDIGLAGARGTDTQYF. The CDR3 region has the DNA TGCGCCAGCAGCCAAGATATTGGACTAGCGGGAGCAAGAGGCACAGATACGCAGTATTTT.

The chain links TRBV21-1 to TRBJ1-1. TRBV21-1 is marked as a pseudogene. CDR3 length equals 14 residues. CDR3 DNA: TGTGCCAGCAGCCCCGGGACCGGGAACACTGAAGCTTTCTTT. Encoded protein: CASSPGTGNTEAFF.

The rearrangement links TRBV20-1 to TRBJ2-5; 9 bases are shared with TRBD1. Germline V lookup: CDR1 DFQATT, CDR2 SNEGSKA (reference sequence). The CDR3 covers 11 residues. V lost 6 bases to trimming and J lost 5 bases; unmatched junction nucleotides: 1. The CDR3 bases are TGCAGTGCGGGGACAGGGGAGACCCAGTACTTC. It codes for CSAGTGETQYF.

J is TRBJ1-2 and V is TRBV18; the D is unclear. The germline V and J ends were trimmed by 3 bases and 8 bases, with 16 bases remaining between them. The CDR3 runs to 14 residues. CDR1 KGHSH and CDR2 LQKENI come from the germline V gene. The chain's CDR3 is CASSPPDNRGGYTF. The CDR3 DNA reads TGTGCCAGCTCACCGCCTGATAACAGAGGGGGCTACACCTTC.

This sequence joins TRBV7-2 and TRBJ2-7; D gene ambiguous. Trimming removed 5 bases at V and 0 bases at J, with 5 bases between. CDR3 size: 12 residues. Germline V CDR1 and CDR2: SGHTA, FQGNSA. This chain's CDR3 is CASSNSSYEQYF. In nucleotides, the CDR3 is TGTGCCAGCAGCAACAGCTCCTACGAGCAGTACTTC. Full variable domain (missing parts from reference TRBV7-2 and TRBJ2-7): GAGVSQSPSNKVTEKGKDVELRCDPISGHTALYWYRQSLGQGLEFLIYFQGNSAPDKSGLPSDRFSAERTGGSVSTLTIQRTQQEDSAVYLCASSNSSYEQYFGPGTRLTVT.

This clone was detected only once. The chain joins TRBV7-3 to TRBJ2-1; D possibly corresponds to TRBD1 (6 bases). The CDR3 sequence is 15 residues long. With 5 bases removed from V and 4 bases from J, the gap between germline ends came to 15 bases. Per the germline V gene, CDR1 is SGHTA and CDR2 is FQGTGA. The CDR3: CASSPRSTGYNEQFF. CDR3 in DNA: TGTGCCAGCAGCCCCCGATCGACAGGTTACAATGAGCAGTTCTTC.

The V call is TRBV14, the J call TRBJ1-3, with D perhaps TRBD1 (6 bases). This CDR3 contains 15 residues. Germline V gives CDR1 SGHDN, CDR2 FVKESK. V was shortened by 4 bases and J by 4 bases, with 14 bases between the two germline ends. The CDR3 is CASSRVGTRGNTIYF. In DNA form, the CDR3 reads TGTGCCAGCAGCCGAGTAGGGACAAGAGGAAACACCATATATTTT.

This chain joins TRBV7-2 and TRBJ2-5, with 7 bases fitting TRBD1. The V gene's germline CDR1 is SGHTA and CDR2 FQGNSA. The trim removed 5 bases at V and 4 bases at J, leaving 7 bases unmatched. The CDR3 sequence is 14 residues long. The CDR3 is CASSPDRPSETQYF. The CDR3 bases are TGTGCCAGCAGCCCGGACAGGCCGTCAGAGACCCAGTACTTC.

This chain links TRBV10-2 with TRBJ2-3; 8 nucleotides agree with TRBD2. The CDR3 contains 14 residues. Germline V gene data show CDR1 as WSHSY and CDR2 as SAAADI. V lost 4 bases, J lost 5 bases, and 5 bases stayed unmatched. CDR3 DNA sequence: TGCGCCAGCAGTGTCTTAGCGGGGAGAGATACGCAGTATTTT. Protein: CASSVLAGRDTQYF.

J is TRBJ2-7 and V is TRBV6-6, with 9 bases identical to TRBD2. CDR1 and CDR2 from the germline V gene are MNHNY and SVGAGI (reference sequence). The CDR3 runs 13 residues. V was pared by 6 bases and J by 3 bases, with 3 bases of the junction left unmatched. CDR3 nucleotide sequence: TGTGCCAGCAGAGTAGCGGGAGACTACGAGCAGTACTTC. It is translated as CASRVAGDYEQYF.

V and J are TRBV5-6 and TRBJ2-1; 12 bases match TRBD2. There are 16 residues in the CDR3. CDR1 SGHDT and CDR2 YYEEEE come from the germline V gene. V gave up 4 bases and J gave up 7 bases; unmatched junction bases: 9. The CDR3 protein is CASSLLTSGSWNEQFF. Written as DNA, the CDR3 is TGTGCCAGCAGCCTCCTGACTAGCGGGAGTTGGAATGAGCAGTTCTTC. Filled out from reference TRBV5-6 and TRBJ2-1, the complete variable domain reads DAGVTQSPTHLIKTRGQQVTLRCSPKSGHDTVSWYQQALGQGPQFIFQYYEEEERQRGNFPDRFSGHQFPNYSSELNVNALLLGDSALYLCASSLLTSGSWNEQFFGPGTRLTVL.

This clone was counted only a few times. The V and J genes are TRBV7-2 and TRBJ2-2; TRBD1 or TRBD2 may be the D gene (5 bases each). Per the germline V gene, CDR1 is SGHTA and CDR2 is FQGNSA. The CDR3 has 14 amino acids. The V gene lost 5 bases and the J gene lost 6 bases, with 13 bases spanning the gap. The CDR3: CASSLRRGAGELFF. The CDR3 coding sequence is TGTGCCAGCAGCCTTCGGAGAGGGGCCGGGGAGCTGTTTTTT.

In DNA, the CDR3 is TGTGCCAGCAGCTTATTGCCCCTTAGCGGGAGGCAGACCCAGTACTTC. It is translated as CASSLLPLSGRQTQYF. The rearrangement links TRBV7-8 to TRBJ2-5, with 10 bases matching TRBD2. V was clipped by 2 bases and J by 6 bases; unmatched bases: 9. The CDR3 extends over 16 amino acids. Per germline, CDR1 SGHVS and CDR2 FQNEAQ.

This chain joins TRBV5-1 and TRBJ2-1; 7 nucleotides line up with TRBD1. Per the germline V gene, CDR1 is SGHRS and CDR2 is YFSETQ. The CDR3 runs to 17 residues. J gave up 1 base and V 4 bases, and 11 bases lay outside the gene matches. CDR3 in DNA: TGCGCCAGCAGCCGGACATCGGACAGGAGTTCCTACAATGAGCAGTTCTTC. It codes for CASSRTSDRSSYNEQFF.

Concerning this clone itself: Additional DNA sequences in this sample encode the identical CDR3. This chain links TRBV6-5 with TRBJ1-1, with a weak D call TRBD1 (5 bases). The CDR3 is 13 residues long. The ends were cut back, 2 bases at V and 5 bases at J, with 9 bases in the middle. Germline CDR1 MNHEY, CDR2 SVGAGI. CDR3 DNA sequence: TGTGCCAGCAGTTACGGGGGGGGAACTGAAGCTTTCTTT. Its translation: CASSYGGGTEAFF.

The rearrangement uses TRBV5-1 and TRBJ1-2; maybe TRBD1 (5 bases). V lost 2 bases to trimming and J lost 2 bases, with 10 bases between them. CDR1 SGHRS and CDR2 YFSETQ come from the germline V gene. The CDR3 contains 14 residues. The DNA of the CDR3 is TGCGCCAGCAGCTTTACGGGGGGGAACTATGGCTACACCTTC. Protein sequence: CASSFTGGNYGYTF.

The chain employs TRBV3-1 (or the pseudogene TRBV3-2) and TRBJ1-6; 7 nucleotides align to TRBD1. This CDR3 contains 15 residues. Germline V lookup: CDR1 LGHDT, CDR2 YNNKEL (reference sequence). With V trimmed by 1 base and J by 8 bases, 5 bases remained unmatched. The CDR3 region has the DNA TGTGCCAGCAGCCAAGTTGTAGGGGGCGATTCACCCCTCCACTTT. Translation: CASSQVVGGDSPLHF.

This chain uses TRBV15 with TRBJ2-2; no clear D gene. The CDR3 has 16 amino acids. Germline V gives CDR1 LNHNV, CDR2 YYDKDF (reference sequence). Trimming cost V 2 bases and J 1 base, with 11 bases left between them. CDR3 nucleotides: TGTGCCACCAGCAGAACGAAGTCGGTGAACACCGGGGAGCTGTTTTTT. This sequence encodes CATSRTKSVNTGELFF.

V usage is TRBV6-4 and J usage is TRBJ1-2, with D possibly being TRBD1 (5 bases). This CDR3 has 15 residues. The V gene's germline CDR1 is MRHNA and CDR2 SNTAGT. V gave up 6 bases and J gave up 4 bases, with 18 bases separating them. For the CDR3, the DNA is TGTGCCAGCAGCCGACTAGAGACAGTGTGCTATGGCTACACCTTC. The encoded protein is CASSRLETVCYGYTF.

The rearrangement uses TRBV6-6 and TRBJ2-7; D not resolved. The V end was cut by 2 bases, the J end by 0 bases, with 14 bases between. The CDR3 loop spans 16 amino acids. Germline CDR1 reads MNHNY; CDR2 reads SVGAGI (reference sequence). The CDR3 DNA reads TGTGCCAGCAGTTACCATTCAAAGGACGCCTCCTACGAGCAGTACTTC. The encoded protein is CASSYHSKDASYEQYF.